This paragraph covers one T cell receptor (beta chain) sequence. Germline V CDR1 and CDR2: PRHDT, FYEKMQ (reference sequence). Trimming removed 4 bases from V and 3 bases from J, with 15 bases in between. This CDR3 has 15 residues. Assay: immunoSEQ multiplex PCR; the TCRdb copy retains only in-frame clones and omits some. The sample includes around 140,000 clones, around 90% of them seen just once. This sample is part of a study of T cell responses to AZD1222 COVID-19 vaccine. The TCR comes from an adult in good health. Sample: peripheral blood, taken on day 0 of AZD1222 vaccination. The chain links TRBV13 to TRBJ1-2; D unresolved. The CDR3 bases are TGTGCCAGCAGCTCAGCGAGGGAAGCAGACTATGGCTACACCTTC. Its protein is CASSSAREADYGYTF.